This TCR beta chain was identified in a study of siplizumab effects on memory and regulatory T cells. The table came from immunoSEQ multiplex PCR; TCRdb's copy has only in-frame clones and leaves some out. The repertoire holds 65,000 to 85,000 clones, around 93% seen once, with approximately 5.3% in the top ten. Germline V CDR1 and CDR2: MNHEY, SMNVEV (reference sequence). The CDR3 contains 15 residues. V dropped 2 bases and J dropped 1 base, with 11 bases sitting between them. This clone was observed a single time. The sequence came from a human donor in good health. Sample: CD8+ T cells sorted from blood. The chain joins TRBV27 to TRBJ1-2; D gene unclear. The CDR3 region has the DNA TGTGCCAGCAGTTTACTCTCCTGGGATAACTATGGCTACACCTTC. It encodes CASSLLSWDNYGYTF.